This T cell receptor beta chain derives from a study of metastatic and nonmetastatic thyroid tumors. TCRdb re-called the PCR reads with MiXCR. The table includes about 92,000 clones, about 15% detected once. The table lists this clone with many counts. Different DNA sequences within this sample yield the same CDR3. All patients reached thyroid surgery having received no treatment beforehand. The sequence was collected from a female donor with papillary thyroid cancer or a benign thyroid nodule (not recorded which). Some clones in this sample may be carry-over from other donors' samples. The sequenced sample consisted of blood.

The CDR3 DNA sequence: TGTGCCAGCAGCCCTGGGGAGGGAGGTACGCAGTATTTT. Translated, it gives CASSPGEGGTQYF. The chain couples TRBV7-3 to TRBJ2-3, with TRBD2 matching 7 bases. The CDR3 covers 13 residues. Trimming at V came to 5 bases and at J to 8 bases, leaving 7 bases not matched to a gene. Germline V lookup: CDR1 SGHTA, CDR2 FQGTGA.